This T cell receptor (beta chain) was sequenced in a study of CD8 T cells in ankylosing spondylitis. Trimming removed 3 bases from V and 2 bases from J; junction bases left unmatched: 7. CDR3 length: 14 amino acids. CDR1 and CDR2 from the germline V gene are DFQATT and SNEGSKA (reference sequence). TCRdb called the 5' RACE reads again in MiXCR, with one record for every CDR3 protein. The sample has approximately 220,000 distinct CDR3 sequences; roughly 25% are singletons. The sequenced sample consisted of blood, either unsorted or a sorted T cell fraction (not recorded which). V and J are TRBV20-1 and TRBJ2-7, with TRBD2 identical over 7 bases. The TCR sequence derives from a male donor with ankylosing spondylitis or in good health (not recorded which). CDR3 DNA sequence: TGCAGTGCTAGTCTGGGGGAGGGAACCTACGAGCAGTACTTC. Translated: CSASLGEGTYEQYF.